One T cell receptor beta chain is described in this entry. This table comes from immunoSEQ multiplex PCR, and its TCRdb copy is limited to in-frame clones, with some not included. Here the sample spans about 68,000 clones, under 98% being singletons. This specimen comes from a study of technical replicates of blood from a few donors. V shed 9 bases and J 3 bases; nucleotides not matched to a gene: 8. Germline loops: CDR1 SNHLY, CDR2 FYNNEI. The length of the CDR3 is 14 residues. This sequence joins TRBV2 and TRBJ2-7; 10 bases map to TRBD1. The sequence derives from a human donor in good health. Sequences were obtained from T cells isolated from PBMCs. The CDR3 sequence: CARRPRDRGYEQYF. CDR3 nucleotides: TGTGCCAGACGCCCCCGGGACAGGGGCTACGAGCAGTACTTC.